Reported below is one TCR beta chain. Its antigen is undetermined. These data come from a study of shared clonotypes between healthy human individuals. About the research overall: Researchers assigned three CD4 naive, three CD4 memory, two CD8 naive and one CD8 memory plate to each donor.

Measured with immunoSEQ multiplex PCR; TCRdb has only the in-frame clones, and not every one. The repertoire holds around 550,000 clones, with approximately 96% as singletons. Germline CDR1 SNHLY, CDR2 FYNNEI. The CDR3 extends over 12 amino acids. The V gene lost 3 bases and the J gene lost 2 bases, with 4 bases spanning the gap. General study points: Shared across a few donors were roughly 4.8% of the naive CD4 clonotypes. Large sequencing depth failed to make sorted-subset sequencing complete, rarefaction showed.

CD45RO-negative cells were positively selected for CCR7, leaving out terminally differentiated effector memory CD45RA+ cells. Sample: naive CD8+ T cells sorted from blood. This sequence was found in a woman aged 30 to 39 in good health. The chain is built from TRBV2 and TRBJ2-5; D is unresolved. Written as DNA, the CDR3 is TGTGCCAGCAGTGATATGCAAGAGACCCAGTACTTC. It codes for CASSDMQETQYF.